The text below deals with one T cell receptor (beta chain). Its antigen is undetermined. The entry originates in a study of cytomegalovirus exposure and HLA in healthy donors. This CDR3 region has 16 residues. From germline, CDR1 is SGHAT and CDR2 FQNNGV. V lost 5 bases to trimming and J lost 2 bases; unmatched junction nucleotides: 11. Study-wide results and caveats: Association of a missense DCLRE1C variant with TCR beta V- and J-gene trimming was reported in a later analysis.

The PCR contained 60 Vbeta and 13 Jbeta primers. Produced via immunoSEQ multiplex PCR; TCRdb's table is partial and in-frame only. The sample includes some 120,000 clones, about 80% of them seen just once. The source of this sequence is a man in his thirties or forties in good health and CMV-seropositive. The sample taken for sequencing was PBMCs. This sequence joins TRBV11-2 and TRBJ2-7; 8 bases are shared with TRBD2. This chain's CDR3 is CASSRSGTRATYEQYF. CDR3 DNA: TGTGCCAGCAGCCGGTCCGGGACTAGAGCAACCTACGAGCAGTACTTC.